A single sample gave rise to the 20 T cell receptor beta chains below, sequenced in a study of CD8 T cells in ankylosing spondylitis. TCRdb re-derived calls from the 5' RACE reads in MiXCR, one entry per CDR3 protein. Of some 130,000 distinct CDR3 sequences listed, 6.5% to 8.5% are singletons. Sequenced sample: synovial fluid, either unsorted or a sorted T cell fraction (not recorded which). The receptors were gathered from a male donor with ankylosing spondylitis.

This clonotype has more than one count but fewer than ten. This rearrangement joins TRBV4-1 to TRBJ1-6; D not certain. The CDR3 extends over 13 amino acids. CDR1 is MGHRA and CDR2 is YSYEKL in the germline V gene. Trimming shortened V by 1 base and J by 9 bases, and 7 bases separated the two germline ends. For the CDR3, the DNA is TGCGCCAGCAGCCAAGGTAGAGGTTCACCCCTCCACTTT. It translates to CASSQGRGSPLHF.

This chain joins TRBV4-2 and TRBJ1-4; D is unresolved. This CDR3 spans 14 amino acids. Germline CDR1 LGHNA, CDR2 YNFKEQ. Trimming took 3 bases from V and 10 from J, leaving 15 bases between them. The CDR3 nucleotides are TGTGCCAGCAGCCACCCGGGGTACATGGGAAAACTGTTTTTT. It specifies CASSHPGYMGKLFF.

This clonotype was seen many times. The rearrangement uses TRBV5-1 and TRBJ2-5, with no clear D. Germline V gene sequence: CDR1 SGHRS, CDR2 YFSETQ. V lost 1 base, J lost 2 bases, and 3 bases lay in between. The CDR3 contains 12 residues. DNA of the CDR3: TGCGCCAGCAGCTTGAGGCAAGAGACCCAGTACTTC. Encoded protein: CASSLRQETQYF.

This clonotype occurred many times. The V and J genes are TRBV6-5 and TRBJ1-1, with TRBD1 identical over 7 bases. Trimming cost V 4 bases and J 4 bases; bases outside gene matches: 6. Germline CDR1 reads MNHEY; CDR2 reads SVGAGI. CDR3 length equals 14 residues. CDR3 loop: CASSLYRGTTEAFF. In DNA, the CDR3 is TGTGCCAGCAGTTTATACAGGGGTACCACTGAAGCTTTCTTT.

This clonotype was seen at least ten times. The chain combines TRBV5-8 with TRBJ1-1, with no clear D. CDR3 length: 15 amino acids. Looked up from germline, CDR1 is SGHTS and CDR2 is YDEGEE. V shed 1 base and J shed 7 bases, with 17 bases lying between them. As DNA, the CDR3 is TGTGCCAGCAGCTTGCCCTACCTTGACACCCGTGAAGCTTTCTTT. Residues: CASSLPYLDTREAFF.

This chain connects TRBV30 to TRBJ1-2; 11 bases agree with TRBD1. Per the germline V gene, CDR1 is GTSNPN and CDR2 is SVGIG (reference sequence). The CDR3 length is 16 residues. With V trimmed by 4 bases and J by 8 bases, 15 bases remained unmatched. In DNA, the CDR3 is TGTGCCTGGACCCCAAGACTGGACAGGGGGCTAGGCGGCTACACCTTC. Protein sequence: CAWTPRLDRGLGGYTF.

There are many counts of this clonotype. The J gene is TRBJ2-3, the V gene TRBV7-2; D is unclear. V lost 1 base and J 4 bases, leaving 6 bases between the germline ends. The germline CDR1 and CDR2 sequences are SGHTA and FQGNSA. This CDR3 contains 13 residues. The CDR3 DNA is TGTGCCAGCAGCTTAGTAAAGGCAGATACGCAGTATTTT. Encoded protein: CASSLVKADTQYF.

The sample holds many counts of this clonotype. This chain joins TRBV12-3 or TRBV12-4 and TRBJ1-2, with 9 bases matching TRBD1. This CDR3 contains 13 residues. Germline trimming cut 3 bases from V and 7 bases from J; bases unmatched to any gene: 3. For the CDR3, the DNA is TGTGCCAGCAGTTTCAAGACAGGGGGTGGCTACACCTTC. Translating it yields CASSFKTGGGYTF.

This clonotype was detected many times. The chain employs TRBV7-2 and TRBJ1-4, with 7 nucleotides matching TRBD1. Trimming cost V 2 bases and J 3 bases; bases outside gene matches: 6. CDR1 is SGHTA, CDR2 FQGNSA, per germline. The CDR3 length is 16 residues. The CDR3: CASSLRPGTANEKLFF. CDR3 sequence (DNA): TGTGCCAGCAGCTTACGTCCCGGGACAGCTAATGAAAAACTGTTTTTT.

This clonotype appeared many times. The chain joins TRBV5-1 to TRBJ2-1, with a weak D call TRBD1 (6 bases). Trimming removed 4 bases from V and 7 bases from J, with 18 bases in between. CDR1 and CDR2 (germline): SGHRS, YFSETQ. The CDR3 spans 15 residues. The CDR3 spells CASSPGHRERNEQFF. CDR3 DNA: TGCGCCAGCAGCCCGGGACACCGAGAAAGGAATGAGCAGTTCTTC.

The CDR3 DNA follows: TGTGCCAGCAGTTCGGACGGGGGGAGAGTCACAGATACGCAGTATTTT. Its protein product is CASSSDGGRVTDTQYF. The chain uses TRBV6-2 or TRBV6-3 and TRBJ2-3; TRBD2 matches at 7 bases. The germline CDR1 and CDR2 sequences are MNHEY and SVGEGT. J was trimmed by 2 bases and V by 4 bases; bases with no gene match: 9. There are 16 residues in the CDR3.

Only a few counts were recorded for this clonotype. The chain is built from TRBV6-1 and TRBJ2-2; 12 positions agree with TRBD2. Looked up from germline, CDR1 is MNHNS and CDR2 is SASEGT. This CDR3 region has 15 residues. The ends lost 6 bases at V and 3 bases at J; junction bases unmatched: 2. CDR3 bases: TGTGCCAGCAGCCGGACTAGCGGGGACACCGGGGAGCTGTTTTTT. Translated, it gives CASSRTSGDTGELFF.

This clonotype occurred many times. The chain couples TRBV29-1 to TRBJ2-3; 10 bases agree with TRBD2. V lost 3 bases to trimming and J lost 1 base; unmatched junction nucleotides: 1. Looked up from germline, CDR1 is SQVTM and CDR2 is ANQGSEA. This CDR3 comprises 14 residues. Here the CDR3 reads CSVEGTSGTDTQYF. For the CDR3, the DNA is TGCAGCGTTGAGGGGACTAGCGGCACAGATACGCAGTATTTT.

In its sample, this clonotype was seen many times. The rearrangement uses TRBV6-2 or TRBV6-3 and TRBJ2-7, with D perhaps being TRBD1 or TRBD2 (7 bases each). The CDR3 contains 14 residues. The germline V gene encodes CDR1 MNHEY and CDR2 SVGEGT. Trimming shortened V by 7 bases and J by 6 bases, and 19 bases separated the two germline ends. Here the CDR3 DNA reads TGTGCCAGCACGCAAACAGGGGAGGGTGGCGAGCAGTACTTC. It yields the protein CASTQTGEGGEQYF.

This clonotype showed up many times. V gene TRBV9 combines with J gene TRBJ2-1, with 8 bases identical to TRBD1. Per the germline V gene, CDR1 is SGDLS and CDR2 is YYNGEE. After removal of 4 bases from V and 2 bases from J, the junction contained 5 bases not matched to a gene. The CDR3 extends over 15 amino acids. The CDR3 reads CASSRGQGPYNEQFF. The CDR3 bases are TGTGCCAGCAGCCGCGGACAGGGCCCCTACAATGAGCAGTTCTTC.

In this sample, this clonotype turned up a few times. Here the CDR3 DNA reads TGTGCCAGCAGCTTAGTAAGGGGCGACGGGGTGACCCAGTACTTC. It translates to CASSLVRGDGVTQYF. The J gene is TRBJ2-5, the V gene TRBV11-1; TRBD1 or TRBD2 may be the D gene (5 bases each). Germline-derived CDR1 and CDR2 are SGHAT and FQDESV (reference sequence). The CDR3 totals 15 residues. Trimming left V 1 base short and J 7 bases short, with 16 bases between. Variable domain in full (rest from reference TRBV11-1 and TRBJ2-5): EAEVAQSPRYKITEKSQAVAFWCDPISGHATLYWYRQILGQGPELLVQFQDESVVDDSQLPKDRFSAERLKGVDSTLKIQPAELGDSAMYLCASSLVRGDGVTQYFGPGTRLLVL.

This clonotype has just a few counts. This sequence joins TRBV11-1 and TRBJ2-1; TRBD2 aligns across 11 bases. The CDR3 consists of 17 residues. Germline V lookup: CDR1 SGHAT, CDR2 FQDESV (reference sequence). J lost 3 bases, V lost 3 bases, and 7 bases had no gene match. CDR3 protein: CASSLRSGGAGYNEQFF. DNA for the CDR3: TGTGCCAGCAGCTTGCGTAGCGGGGGGGCAGGCTACAATGAGCAGTTCTTC.

At least ten counts were recorded for this clonotype. This chain uses TRBV5-6 with TRBJ1-1, with D possibly TRBD1 on 6 matching bases. CDR1 is SGHDT and CDR2 is YYEEEE in the germline V gene. V lost 3 bases and J lost 4, with 10 bases in between. The CDR3 covers 13 residues. The CDR3 here is CASSSDSLTEAFF. CDR3 nucleotides: TGTGCCAGCAGCTCGGACAGTCTCACTGAAGCTTTCTTT. Using reference TRBV5-6 and TRBJ1-1 for the parts outside the CDR3, the full variable domain is DAGVTQSPTHLIKTRGQQVTLRCSPKSGHDTVSWYQQALGQGPQFIFQYYEEEERQRGNFPDRFSGHQFPNYSSELNVNALLLGDSALYLCASSSDSLTEAFFGQGTRLTVV.

V usage is TRBV20-1 and J usage is TRBJ2-7, with 8 bases lining up with TRBD2. Looked up from germline, CDR1 is DFQATT and CDR2 is SNEGSKA (reference sequence). The CDR3 has 13 amino acids. Trimming took 4 bases from V and 6 from J; bases not matched to a gene: 8. As DNA, the CDR3 is TGCAGTGCTACGAGTTATGGGACTAGCGAGCAGTACTTC. Residues: CSATSYGTSEQYF.

The table lists this clonotype with many counts. This chain joins TRBV6-5 and TRBJ2-5, with TRBD1 identical over 9 bases. Germline V gene lookup returns CDR1 MNHEY and CDR2 SVGAGI. This CDR3 spans 18 amino acids. V lost 5 bases and J lost 5; bases outside the gene matches: 18. This chain's CDR3 is CASSLQLGTGLSAETQYF. In nucleotides, the CDR3 is TGTGCCAGCAGTCTACAACTCGGGACAGGGTTGAGCGCTGAGACCCAGTACTTC.